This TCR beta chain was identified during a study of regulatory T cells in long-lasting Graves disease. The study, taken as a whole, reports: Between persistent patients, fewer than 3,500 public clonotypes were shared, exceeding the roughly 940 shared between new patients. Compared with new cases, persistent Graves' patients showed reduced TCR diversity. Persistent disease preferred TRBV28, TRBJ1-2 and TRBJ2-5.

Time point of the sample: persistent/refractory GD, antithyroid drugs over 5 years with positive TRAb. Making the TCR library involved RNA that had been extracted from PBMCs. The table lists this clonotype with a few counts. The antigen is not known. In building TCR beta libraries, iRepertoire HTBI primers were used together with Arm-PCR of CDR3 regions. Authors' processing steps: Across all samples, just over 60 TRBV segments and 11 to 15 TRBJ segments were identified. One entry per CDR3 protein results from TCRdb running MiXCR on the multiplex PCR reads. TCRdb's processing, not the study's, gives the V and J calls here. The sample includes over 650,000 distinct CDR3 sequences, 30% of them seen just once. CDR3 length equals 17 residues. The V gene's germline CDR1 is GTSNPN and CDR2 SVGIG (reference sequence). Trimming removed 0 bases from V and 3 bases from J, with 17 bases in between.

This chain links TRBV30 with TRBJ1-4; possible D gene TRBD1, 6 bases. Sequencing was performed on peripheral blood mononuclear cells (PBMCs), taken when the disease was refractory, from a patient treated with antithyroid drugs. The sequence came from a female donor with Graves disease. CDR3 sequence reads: CAWSVLSDSRSNEKLFF. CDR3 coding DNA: TGTGCCTGGAGTGTACTGTCGGACAGCCGATCTAATGAAAAACTGTTTTTT.